This T cell receptor beta chain was sequenced during a study of blood T cell repertoires in COVID-19. Across the study: Acute-phase and convalescent COVID-19 samples originated in the United States, Italy and Spain. Sample material is recorded as cDNA or gDNA derived from T cells, B-cell-depleted T cells, or PBMCs.

This clone came up once. At the DNA level, this CDR3 is encoded by other sequences in the same sample as well. Trimming removed 5 bases from V and 7 bases from J, with 11 bases in between. Germline CDR1 and CDR2: DFQATT and SNEGSKA (reference sequence). The length of the CDR3 is 11 residues. TCRdb keeps only in-frame clones here, not all; method: immunoSEQ multiplex PCR. The sample consists of about 270,000 clones, roughly 86% of them appearing once. Sequences were obtained from peripheral blood. V usage is TRBV20-1 and J usage is TRBJ1-1; D gene uncertain. The sequence was obtained from a man between 40 and 49 years old with active or convalescent COVID-19. CDR3 nucleotide sequence: TGCAGTGCTTCATCAGGTCATGAAGCTTTCTTT. It translates to CSASSGHEAFF.